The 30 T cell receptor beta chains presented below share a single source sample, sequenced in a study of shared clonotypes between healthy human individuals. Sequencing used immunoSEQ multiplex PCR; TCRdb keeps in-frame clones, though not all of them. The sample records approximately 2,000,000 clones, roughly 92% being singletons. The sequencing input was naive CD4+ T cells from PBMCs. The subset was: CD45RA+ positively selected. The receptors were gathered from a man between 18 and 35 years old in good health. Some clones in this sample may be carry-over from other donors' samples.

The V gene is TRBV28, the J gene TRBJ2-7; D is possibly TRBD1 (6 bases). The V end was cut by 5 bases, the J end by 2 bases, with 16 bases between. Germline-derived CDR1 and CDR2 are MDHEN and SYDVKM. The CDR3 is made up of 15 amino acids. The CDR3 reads CASSTTGLGAYEQYF. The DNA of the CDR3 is TGTGCCAGCAGTACAACAGGGTTGGGAGCCTACGAGCAGTACTTC.

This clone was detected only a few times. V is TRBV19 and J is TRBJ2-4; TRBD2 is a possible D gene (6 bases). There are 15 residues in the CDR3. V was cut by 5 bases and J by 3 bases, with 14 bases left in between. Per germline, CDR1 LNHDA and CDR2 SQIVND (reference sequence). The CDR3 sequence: CASSSQEGGKNIQYF. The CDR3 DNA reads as TGTGCCAGTAGTTCCCAGGAGGGAGGCAAAAACATTCAGTACTTC. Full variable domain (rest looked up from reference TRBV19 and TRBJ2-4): DGGITQSPKYLFRKEGQNVTLSCEQNLNHDAMYWYRQDPGQGLRLIYYSQIVNDFQKGDIAEGYSVSREKKESFPLTVTSAQKNPTAFYLCASSSQEGGKNIQYFGAGTRLSVL.

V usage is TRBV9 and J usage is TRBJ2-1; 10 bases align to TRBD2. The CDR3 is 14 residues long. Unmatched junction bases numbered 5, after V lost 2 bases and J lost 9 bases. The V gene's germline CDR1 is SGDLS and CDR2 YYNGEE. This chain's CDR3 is CASSVRTSGGEQFF. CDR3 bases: TGTGCCAGCAGCGTCCGGACTAGCGGAGGTGAGCAGTTCTTC.

CDR3: CASSTGLAGPLDTQYF. DNA for the CDR3: TGTGCCAGCAGTACAGGACTAGCGGGGCCCTTGGATACGCAGTATTTT. The rearrangement links TRBV27 to TRBJ2-3, with 12 bases matching TRBD2. V lost 5 bases, J lost 6 bases, and 9 bases stayed unmatched. Germline V lookup: CDR1 MNHEY, CDR2 SMNVEV (reference sequence). The CDR3 consists of 16 residues.

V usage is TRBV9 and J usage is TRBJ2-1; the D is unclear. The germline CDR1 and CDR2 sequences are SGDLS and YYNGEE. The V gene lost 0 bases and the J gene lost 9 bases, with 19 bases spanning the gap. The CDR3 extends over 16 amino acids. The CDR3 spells CASSVAPALQVPEQFF. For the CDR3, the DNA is TGTGCCAGCAGCGTAGCTCCCGCCCTCCAGGTTCCTGAGCAGTTCTTC.

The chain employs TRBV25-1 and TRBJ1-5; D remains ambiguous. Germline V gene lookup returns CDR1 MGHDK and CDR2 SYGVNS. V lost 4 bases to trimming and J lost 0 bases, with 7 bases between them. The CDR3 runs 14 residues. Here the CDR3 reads CASSALYSNQPQHF. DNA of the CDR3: TGTGCCAGCAGTGCCCTTTATAGCAATCAGCCCCAGCATTTT.

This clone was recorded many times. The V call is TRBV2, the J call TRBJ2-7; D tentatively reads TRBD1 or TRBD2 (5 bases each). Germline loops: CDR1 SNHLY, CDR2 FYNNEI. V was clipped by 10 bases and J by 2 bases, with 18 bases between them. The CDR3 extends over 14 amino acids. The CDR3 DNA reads TGTGCCAACAAACCCAATGGGGGAGCCTACGAGCAGTACTTC. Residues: CANKPNGGAYEQYF.

CDR3 region: CASKKPGLAYNEQFF. In nucleotides, the CDR3 is TGTGCCAGCAAAAAGCCGGGACTAGCGTACAATGAGCAGTTCTTC. V and J are TRBV6-5 and TRBJ2-1; 10 nucleotides match TRBD2. Germline V gene data show CDR1 as MNHEY and CDR2 as SVGAGI. After removal of 7 bases from V and 4 bases from J, the junction contained 7 bases not matched to a gene. There are 15 residues in the CDR3.

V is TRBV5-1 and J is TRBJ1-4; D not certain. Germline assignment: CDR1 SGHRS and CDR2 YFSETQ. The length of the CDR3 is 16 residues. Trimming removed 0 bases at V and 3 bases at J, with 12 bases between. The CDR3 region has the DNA TGCGCCAGCAGCTTGGTGGGTGGCTCCGCTAATGAAAAACTGTTTTTT. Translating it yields CASSLVGGSANEKLFF.

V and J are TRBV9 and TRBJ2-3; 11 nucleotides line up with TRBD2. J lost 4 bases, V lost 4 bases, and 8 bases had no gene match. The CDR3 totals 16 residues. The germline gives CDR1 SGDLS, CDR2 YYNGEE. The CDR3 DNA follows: TGTGCCAGCAGCCTTAGCGGGAGGGCCGGCGCAGATACGCAGTATTTT. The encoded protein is CASSLSGRAGADTQYF.

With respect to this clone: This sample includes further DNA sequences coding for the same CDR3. The CDR3 coding sequence is TGTGCCAGCAGTGTTGGCGGGTATAGCAATCAGCCCCAGCATTTT. Translated, it gives CASSVGGYSNQPQHF. The chain couples TRBV2 to TRBJ1-5; D unclear. The ends were cut back, 4 bases at V and 0 bases at J, with 10 bases in the middle. The CDR3 contains 15 residues. Germline CDR1 SNHLY, CDR2 FYNNEI.

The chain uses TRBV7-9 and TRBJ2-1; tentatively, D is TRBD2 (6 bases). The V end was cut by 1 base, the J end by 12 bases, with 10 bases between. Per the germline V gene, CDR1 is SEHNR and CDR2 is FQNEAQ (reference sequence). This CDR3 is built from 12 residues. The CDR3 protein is CASSLGLVGQFF. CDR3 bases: TGTGCCAGCAGCTTAGGACTAGTTGGGCAGTTCTTC.

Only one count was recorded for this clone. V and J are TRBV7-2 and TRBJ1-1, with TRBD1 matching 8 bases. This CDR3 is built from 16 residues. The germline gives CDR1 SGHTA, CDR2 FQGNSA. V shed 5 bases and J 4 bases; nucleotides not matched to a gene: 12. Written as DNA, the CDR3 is TGTGCCAGCAGCCTATACGGGACAGGAGGGGTCACTGAAGCTTTCTTT. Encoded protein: CASSLYGTGGVTEAFF.

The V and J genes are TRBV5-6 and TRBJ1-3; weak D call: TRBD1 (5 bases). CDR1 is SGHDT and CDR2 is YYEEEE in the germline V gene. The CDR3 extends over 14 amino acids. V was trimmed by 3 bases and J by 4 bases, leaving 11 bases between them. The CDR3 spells CASSWWGVGNTIYF. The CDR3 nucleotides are TGTGCCAGCAGCTGGTGGGGGGTCGGAAACACCATATATTTT.

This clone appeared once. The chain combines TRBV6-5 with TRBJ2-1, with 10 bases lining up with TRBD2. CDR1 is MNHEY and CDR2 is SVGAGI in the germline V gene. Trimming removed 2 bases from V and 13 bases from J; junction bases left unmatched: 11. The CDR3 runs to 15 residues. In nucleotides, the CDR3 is TGTGCCAGCAGTTACCTGGCTAGCGGGAGCGTAAGTCAGTTCTTC. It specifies CASSYLASGSVSQFF.

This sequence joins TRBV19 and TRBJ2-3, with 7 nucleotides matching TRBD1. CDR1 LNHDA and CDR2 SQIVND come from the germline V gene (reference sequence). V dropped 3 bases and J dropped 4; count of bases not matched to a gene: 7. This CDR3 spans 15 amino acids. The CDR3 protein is CASSMRRQGADTQYF. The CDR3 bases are TGTGCCAGTAGTATGAGGCGACAGGGTGCAGATACGCAGTATTTT.

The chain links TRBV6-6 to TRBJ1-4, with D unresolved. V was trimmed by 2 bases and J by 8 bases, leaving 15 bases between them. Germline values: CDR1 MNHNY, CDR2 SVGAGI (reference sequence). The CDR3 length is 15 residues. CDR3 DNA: TGTGCCAGCAGTTACGCTAAAAGTCGGTCGGAAAAACTGTTTTTT. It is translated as CASSYAKSRSEKLFF.

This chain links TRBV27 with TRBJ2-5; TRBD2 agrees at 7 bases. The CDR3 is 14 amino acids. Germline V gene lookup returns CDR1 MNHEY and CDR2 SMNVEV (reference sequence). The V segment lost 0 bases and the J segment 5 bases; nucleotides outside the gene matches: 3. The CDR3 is CASSLSTSYETQYF. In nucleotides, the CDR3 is TGTGCCAGCAGTTTATCGACTAGCTATGAGACCCAGTACTTC.

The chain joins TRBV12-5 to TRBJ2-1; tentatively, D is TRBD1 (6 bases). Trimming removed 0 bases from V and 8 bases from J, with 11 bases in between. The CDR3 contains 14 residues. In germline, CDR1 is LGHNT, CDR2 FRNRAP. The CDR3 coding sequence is TGTGCTAGTGGTTTGGTGGGGGCCTCGGATGAGCAGTTCTTC. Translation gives CASGLVGASDEQFF.

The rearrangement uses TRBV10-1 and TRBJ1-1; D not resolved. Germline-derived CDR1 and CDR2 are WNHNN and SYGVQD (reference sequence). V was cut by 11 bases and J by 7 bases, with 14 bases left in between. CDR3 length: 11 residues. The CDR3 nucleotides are TGCGCCGCGCATCGATGGGGTGAAGCTTTCTTT. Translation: CAAHRWGEAFF.

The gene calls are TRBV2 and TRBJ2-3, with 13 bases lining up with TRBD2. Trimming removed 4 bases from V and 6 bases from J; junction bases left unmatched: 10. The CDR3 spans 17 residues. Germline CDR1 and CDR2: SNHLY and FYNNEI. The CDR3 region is CASSGTSGRGISDTQYF. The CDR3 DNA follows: TGTGCCAGCAGTGGAACTAGCGGGAGGGGGATCTCGGATACGCAGTATTTT.

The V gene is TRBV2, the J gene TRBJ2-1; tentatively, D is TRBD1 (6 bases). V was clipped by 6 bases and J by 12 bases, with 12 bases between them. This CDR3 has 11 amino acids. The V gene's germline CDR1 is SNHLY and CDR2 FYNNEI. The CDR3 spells CASSTGSLQFF. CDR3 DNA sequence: TGTGCCAGCAGCACAGGGTCCTTGCAGTTCTTC.

CDR3 sequence reads: CASSFRRDRFSPDTQYF. The CDR3 bases are TGTGCCAGCAGTTTCCGACGGGACCGGTTTTCCCCAGATACGCAGTATTTT. The chain joins TRBV28 to TRBJ2-3; D possibly uses TRBD1 or TRBD2 (5 bases each). CDR1 MDHEN and CDR2 SYDVKM come from the germline V gene. The CDR3 consists of 17 residues. V was cut by 3 bases and J by 4 bases, with 20 bases left in between. Full variable domain (missing parts from reference TRBV28 and TRBJ2-3): DVKVTQSSRYLVKRTGEKVFLECVQDMDHENMFWYRQDPGLGLRLIYFSYDVKMKEKGDIPEGYSVSREKKERFSLILESASTNQTSMYLCASSFRRDRFSPDTQYFGPGTRLTVL.

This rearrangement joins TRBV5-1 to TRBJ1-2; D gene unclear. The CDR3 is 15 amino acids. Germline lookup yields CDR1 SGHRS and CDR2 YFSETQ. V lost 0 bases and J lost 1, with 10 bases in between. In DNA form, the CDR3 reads TGCGCCAGCAGCTTGGGTTCGGCGGTTAACTATGGCTACACCTTC. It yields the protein CASSLGSAVNYGYTF. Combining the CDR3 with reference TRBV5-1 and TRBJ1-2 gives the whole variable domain KAGVTQTPRYLIKTRGQQVTLSCSPISGHRSVSWYQQTPGQGLQFLFEYFSETQRNKGNFPGRFSGRQFSNSRSEMNVSTLELGDSALYLCASSLGSAVNYGYTFGSGTRLTVV.

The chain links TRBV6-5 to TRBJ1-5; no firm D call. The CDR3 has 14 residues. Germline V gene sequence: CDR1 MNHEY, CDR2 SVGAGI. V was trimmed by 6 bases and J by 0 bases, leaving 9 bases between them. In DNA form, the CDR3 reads TGTGCCAGCAGGTCCCATTATAGCAATCAGCCCCAGCATTTT. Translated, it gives CASRSHYSNQPQHF.

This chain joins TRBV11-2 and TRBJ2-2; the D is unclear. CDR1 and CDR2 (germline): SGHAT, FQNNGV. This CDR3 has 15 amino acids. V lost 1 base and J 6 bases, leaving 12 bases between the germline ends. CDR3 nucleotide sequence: TGTGCCAGCAGCTTAGCCCACATGACGGCCGGGGAGCTGTTTTTT. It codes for CASSLAHMTAGELFF. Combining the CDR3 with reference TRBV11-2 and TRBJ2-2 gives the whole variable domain EAGVAQSPRYKIIEKRQSVAFWCNPISGHATLYWYQQILGQGPKLLIQFQNNGVVDDSQLPKDRFSAERLKGVDSTLKIQPAKLEDSAVYLCASSLAHMTAGELFFGEGSRLTVL.

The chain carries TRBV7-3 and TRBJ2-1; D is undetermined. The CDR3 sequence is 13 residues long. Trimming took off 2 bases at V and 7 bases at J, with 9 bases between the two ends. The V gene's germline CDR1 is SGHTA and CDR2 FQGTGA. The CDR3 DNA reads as TGTGCCAGCAGCTTATGGCGGTCAAATGAGCAGTTCTTC. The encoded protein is CASSLWRSNEQFF.

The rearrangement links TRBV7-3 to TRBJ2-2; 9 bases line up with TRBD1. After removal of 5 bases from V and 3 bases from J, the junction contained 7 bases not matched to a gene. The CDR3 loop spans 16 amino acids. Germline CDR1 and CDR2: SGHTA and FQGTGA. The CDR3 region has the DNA TGTGCCAGCAGCACACAGGGGGCGCTTCACACCGGGGAGCTGTTTTTT. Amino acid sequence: CASSTQGALHTGELFF.

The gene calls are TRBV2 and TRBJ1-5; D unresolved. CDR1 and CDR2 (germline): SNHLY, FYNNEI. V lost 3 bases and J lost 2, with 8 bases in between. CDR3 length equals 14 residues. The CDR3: CASSDVGGNQPQHF. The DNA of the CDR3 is TGTGCCAGCAGTGATGTGGGCGGCAATCAGCCCCAGCATTTT.

The CDR3 sequence: CASSTNSGANTGELFF. CDR3 nucleotide sequence: TGCGCCAGCAGCACTAATAGCGGAGCGAACACCGGGGAGCTGTTTTTT. The rearrangement joins TRBV4-1 to TRBJ2-2; D might be TRBD2 (6 bases). Trimming left V 5 bases short and J 0 bases short, with 13 bases between. Germline loops: CDR1 MGHRA, CDR2 YSYEKL. This CDR3 region has 16 residues.